Included here is one TCR beta chain sequence, with context. The specificity of this receptor is unknown. Compared with germline, one end of the junction differs, possibly owing to a read error. This entry belongs to a study of cytomegalovirus exposure and HLA in healthy donors listed by TCRdb under 2017. Concerning the study at large: According to a later analysis, one platform produced both the 100 to 150 validation repertoires and the 720 or so repertoires of the first cohort. The study combined high-throughput TCR immunosequencing, statistical association of individual TCRs with disease status, and machine learning to predict cytomegalovirus infection status. A separate validation cohort of roughly 110 different subjects was used in addition to the roughly 700-subject first cohort. The study aimed to test whether signatures of past pathogen exposure could be identified by cataloging public T cell receptors. Study-wide findings and limitations: The classifier was reported to diagnose cytomegalovirus status with high specificity and sensitivity in both the original and validation cohorts. All 120 or so repertoires were used to score co-occurrence in the validation cohort in a later analysis, because that analysis had no HLA typing for the cohort. A later analysis found that TCRs clustered in the first cohort also tended to co-occur in the 100 to 150 validation repertoires, with 90% to 95% of cluster scores above 0. A total of 150 or so TCR beta chains were listed by the study as associated with cytomegalovirus. A few of the identified cytomegalovirus-associated TCR beta chains were confirmed in vitro to be specific for cytomegalovirus antigens. It was suggested by the authors that the approach could potentially be generalized to other disease states and immunological phenotypes. While some public TCRs were present in many individuals, most TCR sequences turned up only very rarely across donors.

The donors were included in the validation cohort of over a hundred subjects, a group kept apart from the roughly 730-subject first cohort. The library was made by the immunoSEQ multiplex PCR assay. Under the source paper's analysis protocol: A statistical classification framework was built for diagnosing cytomegalovirus status from the catalog of TCR beta chain sequences. Not all clones reach the TCRdb copy of this immuneACCESS table, which keeps in-frame sequences only. Checked studies attribute under half of the gap to unresolved V genes and leave the rest unexplained. The V and J calls and the clone size are those of that table, but D and trimming were determined from the DNA. The sample table holds about 72,000 clones, of which around 94% were seen once. Approximately 2% of the sample lies in the top ten. The material sequenced was PBMCs. The sequence came from a woman aged 18 to 35 in good health and CMV-seropositive.

The CDR3 region has the sequence CASSTGTVPNYDYTF. Here is the DNA: TGTGCCAGCAGTACGGGGACAGTACCTAACTATGACTACACCTTC. The sequence joins TRBV27 to TRBJ1-2; TRBD1 fits 7 bases in the junction. Its CDR3 holds 15 amino acids, cysteine through phenylalanine. Left in the record is the CDR3 DNA by itself, 45 bases read in frame from the first base. According to the germline V gene (reference sequence), CDR1 reads MNHEY and CDR2 reads SMNVEV.